The 32 T cell receptor beta chains in this list originate from one sample, sequenced in a study of cytomegalovirus exposure and HLA in healthy donors. Here immunoSEQ multiplex PCR was the method, and the copy in TCRdb shows in-frame clones only, minus some. The repertoire holds fewer than 200,000 clones, around nine tenths seen once, with about a tenth in the top ten. Sequencing was carried out using PBMCs. The receptor source for this set is a woman aged 18-29 years in good health and CMV-seropositive.

This rearrangement joins TRBV10-3 to TRBJ1-1; unclear D gene. CDR3 length: 13 residues. Trimming removed 7 bases from V and 1 base from J, with 10 bases in between. CDR1 is ENHRY, CDR2 SYGVKD, per germline. CDR3 loop: CAINSGKNTEAFF. For the CDR3, the DNA is TGTGCCATCAACTCCGGGAAGAACACTGAAGCTTTCTTT.

This sequence joins TRBV30 and TRBJ1-5; TRBD1 matches 7 bases. CDR3 size: 13 residues. Germline CDR1 and CDR2: GTSNPN and SVGIG (reference sequence). The V and J ends lost 5 bases and 3 bases, in that order; junction bases with no gene match: 4. This chain's CDR3 is CAWSDRANQPQHF. Here the CDR3 DNA reads TGTGCCTGGTCAGACAGGGCCAATCAGCCCCAGCATTTT.

The chain couples TRBV5-1 to TRBJ2-6; D gene unclear. This CDR3 has 15 residues. Germline V gives CDR1 SGHRS, CDR2 YFSETQ. V was cut by 2 bases and J by 0 bases, with 6 bases left in between. CDR3 sequence (DNA): TGCGCCAGCAGCTTTGACAACTCTGGGGCCAACGTCCTGACTTTC. Its translation is CASSFDNSGANVLTF.

The rearrangement joins TRBV27 to TRBJ2-7; TRBD1 is a possible D gene (5 bases). V was cut by 4 bases and J by 2 bases, with 12 bases left in between. The CDR3 spans 14 residues. Germline V CDR1 and CDR2: MNHEY, SMNVEV (reference sequence). The chain's CDR3 is CASSWKGFAYEQYF. DNA of the CDR3: TGTGCCAGCAGTTGGAAGGGGTTTGCCTACGAGCAGTACTTC.

This chain connects TRBV5-1 to TRBJ2-7; the D is unclear. From germline, CDR1 is SGHRS and CDR2 YFSETQ. This CDR3 spans 14 amino acids. V gave up 4 bases and J gave up 5 bases, with 16 bases separating them. The CDR3 DNA is TGCGCCAGCAGCGCCCAGGAAATCGTCGACGAGCAGTACTTC. It translates to CASSAQEIVDEQYF.

The chain links TRBV5-4 to TRBJ2-5; D not certain. The CDR3 totals 11 residues. V was pared by 3 bases and J by 2 bases, with 2 bases between. Germline lookup yields CDR1 SGHNT and CDR2 YYREEE (reference sequence). CDR3 in DNA: TGTGCCAGCAGCTCGCAAGAGACCCAGTACTTC. Translated: CASSSQETQYF.

The rearrangement uses TRBV10-2 and TRBJ2-1; 12 bases match TRBD2. J was trimmed by 6 bases and V by 6 bases; bases with no gene match: 9. The germline V gene has CDR1 WSHSY and CDR2 SAAADI. CDR3 length equals 16 residues. Here the CDR3 DNA reads TGCGCCAGCAGCGAAAGGACTAGCGGGGACCCCAATGAGCAGTTCTTC. Translation gives CASSERTSGDPNEQFF.

In this sample, this clone turned up once. The CDR3 DNA is TGTGCCTGGAGTGAAGAGGACAGGGGTTTTGGCTATGGCTACACCTTC. Residues: CAWSEEDRGFGYGYTF. The chain carries TRBV30 and TRBJ1-2; TRBD1 matches at 9 bases. CDR3 length equals 16 residues. J gave up 4 bases and V 1 base, and 10 bases lay outside the gene matches. Per the germline V gene, CDR1 is GTSNPN and CDR2 is SVGIG (reference sequence).

This chain joins TRBV28 and TRBJ1-1, with unresolved D. The CDR3 sequence is 12 residues long. Germline CDR1 is MDHEN and CDR2 is SYDVKM. Trimming shortened V by 7 bases and J by 6 bases, and 12 bases separated the two germline ends. As DNA, the CDR3 is TGTGCCAGCACCCCGACTTGGGCTGAAGCTTTCTTT. Protein product: CASTPTWAEAFF.

The chain employs TRBV6-1 and TRBJ2-7; tentative D call: TRBD1 (6 bases). The V end was cut by 6 bases, the J end by 2 bases, with 14 bases between. The length of the CDR3 is 14 residues. CDR1 is MNHNS, CDR2 SASEGT, per germline. The chain's CDR3 is CASRGHLATYEQYF. DNA for the CDR3: TGTGCCAGCAGGGGACACCTAGCTACCTACGAGCAGTACTTC.

The CDR3 sequence: CAWSVVGQGDEQYF. Written as DNA, the CDR3 is TGTGCCTGGAGTGTAGTGGGACAGGGAGACGAGCAGTACTTC. The V gene is TRBV30, the J gene TRBJ2-7, with TRBD1 identical over 9 bases. The CDR3 sequence is 14 residues long. Germline CDR1 is GTSNPN and CDR2 is SVGIG (reference sequence). V trimming: 0 bases; J trimming: 5 bases; junction bases outside the gene matches: 5.

In its sample, this clone was seen a few times. The chain employs TRBV6-6 and TRBJ1-4; no clear D. Trimming stripped 7 bases from V and 3 bases from J, with 3 bases between. The germline CDR1 and CDR2 sequences are MNHNY and SVGAGI (reference sequence). This CDR3 is built from 11 residues. Here the CDR3 DNA reads TGTGCCAGCACAGCTAATGAAAAACTGTTTTTT. Translating gives CASTANEKLFF.

This chain uses TRBV6-6 with TRBJ1-5, with unresolved D. Germline loops: CDR1 MNHNY, CDR2 SVGAGI (reference sequence). This CDR3 region has 13 residues. The germline V and J ends were trimmed by 2 bases and 6 bases, with 8 bases remaining between them. DNA of the CDR3: TGTGCCAGCAGTTACCGAGGTGGTCAGCCCCAGCATTTT. It yields the protein CASSYRGGQPQHF.

This chain connects TRBV10-3 to TRBJ2-1, with 7 positions matching TRBD1. Trimming took 6 bases from V and 0 from J; bases not matched to a gene: 5. The CDR3 contains 15 residues. Per germline, CDR1 ENHRY and CDR2 SYGVKD. The CDR3 protein is CAISDSGGSYNEQFF. CDR3 DNA sequence: TGTGCCATCAGCGATTCAGGGGGCTCCTACAATGAGCAGTTCTTC.

The rearrangement joins TRBV27 to TRBJ1-1, with TRBD1 as a possible D gene (5 bases). Trimming shortened V by 5 bases and J by 8 bases, and 15 bases separated the two germline ends. CDR3 length equals 13 residues. Germline values: CDR1 MNHEY, CDR2 SMNVEV (reference sequence). In DNA form, the CDR3 reads TGTGCCAGCAGTACTGCAGGGAGGGTGGAAGCTTTCTTT. The encoded protein is CASSTAGRVEAFF.

Here the CDR3 reads CASKAGTAFNQPQHF. The DNA of the CDR3 is TGTGCCAGCAAAGCCGGGACAGCGTTCAATCAGCCCCAGCATTTT. V is TRBV27 and J is TRBJ1-5; 7 nucleotides align to TRBD1. V trimming: 7 bases; J trimming: 3 bases; junction bases outside the gene matches: 9. The CDR3 runs 15 residues. The germline CDR1 and CDR2 sequences are MNHEY and SMNVEV (reference sequence).

V gene TRBV7-3 combines with J gene TRBJ1-1; D gene ambiguous. The CDR3 loop spans 16 amino acids. The V end was cut by 1 base, the J end by 10 bases, with 22 bases between. Germline CDR1 and CDR2: SGHTA and FQGTGA. CDR3 DNA: TGTGCCAGCAGCTTAAGCGGTTCGGGGAACCCGATAGGAGCTTTCTTT. It codes for CASSLSGSGNPIGAFF.

The chain couples TRBV5-1 to TRBJ2-7, with no clear D. CDR3 size: 11 residues. V was clipped by 3 bases and J by 1 base, with 2 bases between them. From germline, CDR1 is SGHRS and CDR2 YFSETQ. CDR3: CASSSSYEQYF. CDR3 coding DNA: TGCGCCAGCAGCTCGTCCTACGAGCAGTACTTC.

The chain couples TRBV7-2 to TRBJ2-3; TRBD2 matches at 11 bases. The V gene end was trimmed by 5 bases and the J gene end by 2 bases; junction bases not matched to a gene: 3. Looked up from germline, CDR1 is SGHTA and CDR2 is FQGNSA. The CDR3 spans 15 residues. The CDR3 spells CASSPGLAATDTQYF. CDR3 bases: TGTGCCAGCAGCCCGGGACTAGCGGCCACAGATACGCAGTATTTT. Based on the CDR3 plus reference TRBV7-2 and TRBJ2-3, the full variable domain is GAGVSQSPSNKVTEKGKDVELRCDPISGHTALYWYRQSLGQGLEFLIYFQGNSAPDKSGLPSDRFSAERTGGSVSTLTIQRTQQEDSAVYLCASSPGLAATDTQYFGPGTRLTVL.

V is TRBV5-4 and J is TRBJ2-3, with 9 bases identical to TRBD1. CDR3 length: 13 residues. Germline-derived CDR1 and CDR2 are SGHNT and YYREEE (reference sequence). V lost 5 bases and J lost 11; bases outside the gene matches: 9. The CDR3 protein is CASREQGAWVQYF. CDR3 bases: TGTGCCAGCAGAGAACAGGGGGCCTGGGTGCAGTATTTT. Full variable domain (remainder filled in from reference TRBV5-4 and TRBJ2-3): ETGVTQSPTHLIKTRGQQVTLRCSSQSGHNTVSWYQQALGQGPQFIFQYYREEENGRGNFPPRFSGLQFPNYSSELNVNALELDDSALYLCASREQGAWVQYFGPGTRLTVL.

DNA for the CDR3: TGTGCCAGCAGCCGGGACAGAATCTACGAGCAGTACTTC. It is translated as CASSRDRIYEQYF. The chain couples TRBV14 to TRBJ2-7, with 7 bases aligning to TRBD1. Germline values: CDR1 SGHDN, CDR2 FVKESK. This CDR3 is built from 13 residues. V dropped 4 bases and J dropped 3; count of bases not matched to a gene: 3.

The chain links TRBV9 to TRBJ1-1, with D uncertain. CDR3 length: 15 residues. V lost 0 bases to trimming and J lost 8 bases, with 17 bases between them. Germline CDR1 is SGDLS and CDR2 is YYNGEE. This CDR3 is CASSVESGVQEEAFF. The CDR3 nucleotides are TGTGCCAGCAGCGTAGAAAGTGGTGTCCAGGAAGAAGCTTTCTTT.

In regard to this clone: Germline and junction disagree at one end, which may indicate a read error. V is TRBV7-7 and J is TRBJ2-1; weak D call: TRBD1 (6 bases). The CDR3 consists of 13 residues. Germline V CDR1 and CDR2: SSHAT, FNYEAQ (reference sequence). CDR3 coding DNA: TGTGCTAGCAGCTTAGTAGGGGGCAATGAGCAGTTCTTC. Its protein is CASSLVGGNEQFF.

The J gene is TRBJ2-1, the V gene TRBV7-3; D is undetermined. Per germline, CDR1 SGHTA and CDR2 FQGTGA. This CDR3 comprises 12 residues. V dropped 3 bases and J dropped 7 bases, with 7 bases sitting between them. CDR3 amino acids: CASSLNRNEQFF. The CDR3 DNA is TGTGCCAGCAGCTTGAACAGAAATGAGCAGTTCTTC. Complete variable domain (other parts from reference TRBV7-3 and TRBJ2-1): GAGVSQTPSNKVTEKGKYVELRCDPISGHTALYWYRQSLGQGPEFLIYFQGTGAADDSGLPNDRFFAVRPEGSVSTLKIQRTERGDSAVYLCASSLNRNEQFFGPGTRLTVL.

V is TRBV1 and J is TRBJ2-1; no check of the table's D call, TRBD2, against the DNA was made. TRBV1 has pseudogene status. There are 18 residues in the CDR3. In DNA, the CDR3 is TGCACCAGCAGCCAAGCCGTCTCTATAGCGGGAGGGGACAATGAGCAGTTCTTC. Translated: CTSSQAVSIAGGDNEQFF.

Only one count was recorded for this clone. V usage is TRBV6-6 and J usage is TRBJ1-2; a weak D match, TRBD1 (5 bases). This CDR3 has 14 residues. Germline CDR1 MNHNY, CDR2 SVGAGI (reference sequence). V lost 4 bases, J lost 8 bases, and 17 bases lay in between. The CDR3 DNA reads TGTGCCAGCAGTTCCCGGACACAAGGTGGAGGCTACACCTTC. This translates into CASSSRTQGGGYTF.

This chain joins TRBV9 and TRBJ2-1, with D possibly matching TRBD2 (6 bases). Germline loops: CDR1 SGDLS, CDR2 YYNGEE. This CDR3 contains 18 residues. V dropped 0 bases and J dropped 0 bases, with 16 bases sitting between them. The CDR3 DNA reads as TGTGCCAGCAGCGTAGACGGGAGTATGTTTAGCTCCTACAATGAGCAGTTCTTC. It specifies CASSVDGSMFSSYNEQFF.

V and J are TRBV29-1 and TRBJ2-2; D is undetermined. Trimming stripped 2 bases from V and 4 bases from J, with 5 bases between. CDR1 is SQVTM and CDR2 is ANQGSEA in the germline V gene. The CDR3 is 12 residues long. CDR3 sequence (DNA): TGCAGCGTTGAAATCGGCACCGGGGAGCTGTTTTTT. Encoded protein: CSVEIGTGELFF.

The chain employs TRBV9 and TRBJ1-4, with 9 bases matching TRBD1. The CDR3 extends over 15 amino acids. The V segment lost 3 bases and the J segment 6 bases; nucleotides outside the gene matches: 6. Germline lookup yields CDR1 SGDLS and CDR2 YYNGEE. In DNA, the CDR3 is TGTGCCAGCAGCGAATCGGGACAGGGTTATGAAAAACTGTTTTTT. It translates to CASSESGQGYEKLFF.

The V and J genes are TRBV2 and TRBJ2-5, with D unresolved. V lost 4 bases, J lost 8 bases, and 14 bases lay in between. Germline V gives CDR1 SNHLY, CDR2 FYNNEI. CDR3 length: 13 amino acids. The CDR3 DNA reads as TGTGCCAGCAGTGGGGCAAATTCGCGCACCCAGTACTTC. It yields the protein CASSGANSRTQYF.

This chain uses TRBV7-8 with TRBJ1-2; D may be TRBD1 (6 bases). Germline assignment: CDR1 SGHVS and CDR2 FQNEAQ. The V end lost 1 base, the J end lost 3 bases, and 6 bases lay between the germline ends. The CDR3 length is 13 residues. The CDR3 DNA reads as TGTGCCAGCAGCTTAGGGACAGACTATGGCTACACCTTC. This encodes CASSLGTDYGYTF.

The rearrangement uses TRBV5-1 and TRBJ1-4; 9 nucleotides agree with TRBD1. Germline V CDR1 and CDR2: SGHRS, YFSETQ. The CDR3 totals 14 residues. The V segment lost 4 bases and the J segment 7 bases; nucleotides outside the gene matches: 5. The CDR3 region is CASSPTGGREKLFF. The DNA of the CDR3 is TGCGCCAGCAGCCCGACAGGGGGTCGTGAAAAACTGTTTTTT.